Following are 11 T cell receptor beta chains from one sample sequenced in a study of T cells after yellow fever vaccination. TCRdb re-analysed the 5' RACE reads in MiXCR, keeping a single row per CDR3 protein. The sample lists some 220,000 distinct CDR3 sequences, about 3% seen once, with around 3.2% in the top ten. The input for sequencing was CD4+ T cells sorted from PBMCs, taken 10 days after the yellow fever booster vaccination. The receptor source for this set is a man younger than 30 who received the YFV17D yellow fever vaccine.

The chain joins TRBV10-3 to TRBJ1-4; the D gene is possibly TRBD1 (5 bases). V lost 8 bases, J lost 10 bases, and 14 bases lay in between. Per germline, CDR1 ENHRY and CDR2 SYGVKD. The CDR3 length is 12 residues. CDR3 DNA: TGTGCCATCGGAACAGCCCAGGGAAAACTGTTTTTT. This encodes CAIGTAQGKLFF.

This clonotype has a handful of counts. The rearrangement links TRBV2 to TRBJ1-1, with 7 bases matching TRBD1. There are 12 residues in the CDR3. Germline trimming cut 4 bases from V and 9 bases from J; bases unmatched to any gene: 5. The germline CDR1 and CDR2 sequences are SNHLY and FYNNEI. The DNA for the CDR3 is TGTGCCAGCAGTGGTCCAGGGGGGAAAGCTTTCTTT. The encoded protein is CASSGPGGKAFF.

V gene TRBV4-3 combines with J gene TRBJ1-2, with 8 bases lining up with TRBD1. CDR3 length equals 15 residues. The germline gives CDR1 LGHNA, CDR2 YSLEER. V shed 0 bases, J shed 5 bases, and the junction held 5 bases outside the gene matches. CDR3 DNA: TGCGCCAGCAGCCAAGATGGACAGGGAGGTTATGGCTACACCTTC. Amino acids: CASSQDGQGGYGYTF.

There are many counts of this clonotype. The CDR3 region has the DNA TGTGCCAGCAGCGCTCGGAAGGCCACCGGTAGCTCCTACGAGCAGTACTTC. Translating it yields CASSARKATGSSYEQYF. This chain joins TRBV7-2 and TRBJ2-7, with D hard to call. This CDR3 comprises 17 residues. The germline gives CDR1 SGHTA, CDR2 FQGNSA. V was cut by 5 bases and J by 0 bases, with 20 bases left in between. Together with reference TRBV7-2 and TRBJ2-7, the CDR3 gives the full variable domain: GAGVSQSPSNKVTEKGKDVELRCDPISGHTALYWYRQSLGQGLEFLIYFQGNSAPDKSGLPSDRFSAERTGGSVSTLTIQRTQQEDSAVYLCASSARKATGSSYEQYFGPGTRLTVT.

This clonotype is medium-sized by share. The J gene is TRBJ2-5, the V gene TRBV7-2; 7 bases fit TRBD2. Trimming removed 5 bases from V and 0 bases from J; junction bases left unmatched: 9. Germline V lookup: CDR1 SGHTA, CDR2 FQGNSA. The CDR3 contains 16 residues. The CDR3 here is CASSPGLVPYQETQYF. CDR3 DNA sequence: TGTGCCAGCAGCCCCGGACTAGTACCGTACCAAGAGACCCAGTACTTC.

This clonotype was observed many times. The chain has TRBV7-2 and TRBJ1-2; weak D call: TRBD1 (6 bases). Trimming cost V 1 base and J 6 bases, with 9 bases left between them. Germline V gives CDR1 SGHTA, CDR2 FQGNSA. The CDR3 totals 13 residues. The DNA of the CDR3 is TGTGCCAGCAGCTTAGAGGGGGAAAATGGCTACACCTTC. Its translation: CASSLEGENGYTF.

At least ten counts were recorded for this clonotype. CDR3: CSVGPLGQETQYF. The DNA for the CDR3 is TGCAGCGTTGGCCCGCTAGGGCAAGAGACCCAGTACTTC. The rearrangement joins TRBV29-1 to TRBJ2-5; D unclear. The CDR3 runs 13 residues. Germline V gives CDR1 SQVTM, CDR2 ANQGSEA. Trimming removed 4 bases from V and 2 bases from J, with 11 bases in between.

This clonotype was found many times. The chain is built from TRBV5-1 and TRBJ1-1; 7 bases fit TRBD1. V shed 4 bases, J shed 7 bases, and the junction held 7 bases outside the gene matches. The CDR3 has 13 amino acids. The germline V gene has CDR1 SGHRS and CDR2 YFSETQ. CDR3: CASSRDRGYEAFF. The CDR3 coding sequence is TGCGCCAGCAGCCGGGACAGAGGATATGAAGCTTTCTTT.

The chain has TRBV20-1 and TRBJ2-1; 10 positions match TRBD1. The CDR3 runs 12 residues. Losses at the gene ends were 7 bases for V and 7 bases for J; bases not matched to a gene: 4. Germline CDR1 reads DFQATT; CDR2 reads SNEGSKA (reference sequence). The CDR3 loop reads CSEGTGDNEQFF. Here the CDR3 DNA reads TGCAGTGAAGGGACAGGGGATAATGAGCAGTTCTTC.

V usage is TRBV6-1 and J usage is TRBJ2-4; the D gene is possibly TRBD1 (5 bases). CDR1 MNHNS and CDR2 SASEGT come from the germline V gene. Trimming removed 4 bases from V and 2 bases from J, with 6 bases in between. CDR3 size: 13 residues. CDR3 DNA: TGTGCCAGCAGTGGACAGACCAAAAACATTCAGTACTTC. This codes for CASSGQTKNIQYF.

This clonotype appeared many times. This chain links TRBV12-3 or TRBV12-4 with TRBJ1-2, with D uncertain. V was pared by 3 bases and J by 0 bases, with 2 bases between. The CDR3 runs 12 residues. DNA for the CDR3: TGTGCCAGCAGTTTCACTAACTATGGCTACACCTTC. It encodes CASSFTNYGYTF.